Shown below are 5 T cell receptor beta chains from a single sample sequenced in a study of CD8 T cells in Susac syndrome (dated 2019 in TCRdb). Library generation was performed with the immunoSEQ multiplex PCR assay. RNA was extracted using the RNeasy kit, and roughly 0.45 to 1 microgram was reverse transcribed with random hexamers. TCRdb trimmed public reads at Q25 via fastp, called clones via MiXCR and kept in-frame beta chains. A single entry per CDR3 protein holds the most common genes and DNA from its merged rows. This sample is represented by under 350,000 distinct CDR3 sequences; 90% to 95% of them were singletons. Roughly 0.064% of the sample belongs to the ten largest clones. Sequencing used CD4+ T cells from PBMCs. The receptor set was obtained from a human donor with multiple sclerosis.

On this clonotype itself: A much larger clone lies a single base off, so this may be a read error. The genes are TRBV7-3 and TRBJ1-1; 8 nucleotides match TRBD1. The CDR3 has 13 amino acids. The V gene's germline CDR1 is SGHTA and CDR2 FQGTGA. The junction had 1 base not matched to a gene; V was cut back by 3 bases and J by 4 bases. CDR3 region: CASSFTGGTEAFF. CDR3 bases: TGTGCCAGCAGCTTCACAGGGGGCACTGAAGCTTTCTTT.

V gene TRBV7-9 combines with J gene TRBJ1-1; D is possibly TRBD1 (5 bases). Trimming took off 0 bases at V and 8 bases at J, with 19 bases between the two ends. There are 16 residues in the CDR3. The germline CDR1 and CDR2 sequences are SEHNR and FQNEAQ (reference sequence). The DNA for the CDR3 is TGTGCCAGCAGCTTAGCGAACTCCCCCGGCCAGGGCGAAGCTTTCTTT. This sequence encodes CASSLANSPGQGEAFF.

The J gene is TRBJ1-2, the V gene TRBV7-9; a possible D gene is TRBD1 (5 bases). CDR1 and CDR2 (germline): SEHNR, FQNEAQ (reference sequence). The CDR3 is 17 amino acids. Trimming removed 3 bases at V and 0 bases at J, with 17 bases between. The CDR3 here is CASSFRSLGRPNYGYTF. In nucleotides, the CDR3 is TGTGCCAGCAGCTTTAGAAGCCTGGGACGACCTAACTATGGCTACACCTTC. Filled out from reference TRBV7-9 and TRBJ1-2, the complete variable domain reads DTGVSQNPRHKITKRGQNVTFRCDPISEHNRLYWYRQTLGQGPEFLTYFQNEAQLEKSRLLSDRFSAERPKGSFSTLEIQRTEQGDSAMYLCASSFRSLGRPNYGYTFGSGTRLTVV.

The gene calls are TRBV12-3 or TRBV12-4 and TRBJ2-5, with 7 bases aligning to TRBD2. J gave up 5 bases and V 6 bases, and 12 bases lay outside the gene matches. The CDR3 runs to 15 residues. The chain's CDR3 is CASSLTPGRRETQYF. For the CDR3, the DNA is TGTGCCAGCAGCCTAACCCCCGGGAGGAGGGAGACCCAGTACTTC.

This chain links TRBV23-1 with TRBJ2-5; 11 nucleotides match TRBD2. TRBV23-1 is annotated as an ORF whose role is uncertain. This CDR3 contains 19 residues. V dropped 3 bases and J dropped 1; count of bases not matched to a gene: 13. The CDR3 nucleotides are TGCGCCAGCAGTCATTTTTTGTCTAGCGGGGGGCCCCGCCAAGAGACCCAGTACTTC. The encoded protein is CASSHFLSSGGPRQETQYF.